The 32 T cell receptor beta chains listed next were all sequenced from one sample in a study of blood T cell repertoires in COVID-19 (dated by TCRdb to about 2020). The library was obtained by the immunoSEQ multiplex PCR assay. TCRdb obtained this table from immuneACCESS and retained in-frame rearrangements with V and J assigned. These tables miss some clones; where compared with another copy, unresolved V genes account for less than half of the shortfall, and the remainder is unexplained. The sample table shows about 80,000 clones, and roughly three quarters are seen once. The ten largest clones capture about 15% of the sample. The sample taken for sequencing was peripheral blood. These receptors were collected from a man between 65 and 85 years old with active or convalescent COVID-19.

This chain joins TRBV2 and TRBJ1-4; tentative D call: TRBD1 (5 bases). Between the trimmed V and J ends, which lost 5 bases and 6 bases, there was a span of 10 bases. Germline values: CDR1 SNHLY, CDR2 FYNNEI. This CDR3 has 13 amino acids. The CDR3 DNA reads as TGTGCCAGCAGTTACAGGAGGGATGAAAAACTGTTTTTT. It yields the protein CASSYRRDEKLFF.

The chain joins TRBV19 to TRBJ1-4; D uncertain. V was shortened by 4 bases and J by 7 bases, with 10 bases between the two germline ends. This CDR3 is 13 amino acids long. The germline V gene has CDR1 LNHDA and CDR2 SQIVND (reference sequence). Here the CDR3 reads CASSTSEGEKLFF. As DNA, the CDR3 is TGTGCCAGTAGTACCTCAGAGGGTGAAAAACTGTTTTTT.

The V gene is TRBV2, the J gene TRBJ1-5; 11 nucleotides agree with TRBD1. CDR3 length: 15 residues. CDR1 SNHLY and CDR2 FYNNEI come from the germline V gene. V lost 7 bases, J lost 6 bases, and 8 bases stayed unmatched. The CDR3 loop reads CASTRDRGFSQPQHF. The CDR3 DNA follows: TGTGCCAGCACTAGGGACAGGGGGTTTAGTCAGCCCCAGCATTTT.

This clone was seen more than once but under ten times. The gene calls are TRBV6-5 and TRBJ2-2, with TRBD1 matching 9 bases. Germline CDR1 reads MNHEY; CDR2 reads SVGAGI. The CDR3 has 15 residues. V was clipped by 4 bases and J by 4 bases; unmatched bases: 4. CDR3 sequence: CASSSGTGRTGELFF. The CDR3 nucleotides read TGTGCCAGCAGTTCCGGGACAGGGCGCACCGGGGAGCTGTTTTTT.

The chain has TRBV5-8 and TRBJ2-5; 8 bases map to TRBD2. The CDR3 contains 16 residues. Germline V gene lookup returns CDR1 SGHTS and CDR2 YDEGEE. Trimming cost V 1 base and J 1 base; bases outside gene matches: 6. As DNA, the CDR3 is TGTGCCAGCAGCTTGAACCGGGGGGGCCCCCAAGAGACCCAGTACTTC. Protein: CASSLNRGGPQETQYF.

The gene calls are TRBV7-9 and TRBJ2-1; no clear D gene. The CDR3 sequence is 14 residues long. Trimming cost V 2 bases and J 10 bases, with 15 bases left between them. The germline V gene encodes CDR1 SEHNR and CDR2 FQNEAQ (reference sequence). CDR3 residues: CASSLSASVQEQFF. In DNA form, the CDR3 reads TGTGCCAGCAGCTTAAGTGCGAGCGTCCAAGAGCAGTTCTTC.

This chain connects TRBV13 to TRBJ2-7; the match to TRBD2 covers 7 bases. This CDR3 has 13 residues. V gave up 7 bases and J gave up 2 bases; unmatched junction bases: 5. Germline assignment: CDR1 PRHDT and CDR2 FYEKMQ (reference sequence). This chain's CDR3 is CASMRGGAYEQYF. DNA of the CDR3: TGTGCCAGCATGCGCGGGGGAGCCTACGAGCAGTACTTC.

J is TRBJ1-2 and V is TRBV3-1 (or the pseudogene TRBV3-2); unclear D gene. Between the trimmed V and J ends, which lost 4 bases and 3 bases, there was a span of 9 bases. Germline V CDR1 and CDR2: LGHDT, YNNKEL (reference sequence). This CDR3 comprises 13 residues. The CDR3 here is CASSPTGDYGYTF. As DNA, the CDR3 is TGTGCCAGCAGCCCTACCGGGGACTATGGCTACACCTTC.

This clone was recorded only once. CDR3 nucleotide sequence: TGTGCCAGCACCTCCTGGGAGAAACTGTTTTTT. It is translated as CASTSWEKLFF. V gene TRBV28 combines with J gene TRBJ1-4; no firm D call. The CDR3 loop spans 11 amino acids. Trimming removed 7 bases at V and 11 bases at J, with 11 bases between. From germline, CDR1 is MDHEN and CDR2 SYDVKM.

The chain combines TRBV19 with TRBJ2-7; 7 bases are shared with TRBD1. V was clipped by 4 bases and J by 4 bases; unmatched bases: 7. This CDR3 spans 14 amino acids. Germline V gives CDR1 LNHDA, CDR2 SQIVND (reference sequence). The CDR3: CASSTGDRLYEQYF. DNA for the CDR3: TGTGCCAGTAGTACCGGGGACAGATTATACGAGCAGTACTTC.

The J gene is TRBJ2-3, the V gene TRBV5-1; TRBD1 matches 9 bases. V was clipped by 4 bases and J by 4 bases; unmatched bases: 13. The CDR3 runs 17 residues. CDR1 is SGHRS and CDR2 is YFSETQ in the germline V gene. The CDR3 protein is CASSTARQGGGSDTQYF. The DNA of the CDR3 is TGCGCCAGCAGCACGGCGAGACAGGGGGGTGGGTCAGATACGCAGTATTTT.

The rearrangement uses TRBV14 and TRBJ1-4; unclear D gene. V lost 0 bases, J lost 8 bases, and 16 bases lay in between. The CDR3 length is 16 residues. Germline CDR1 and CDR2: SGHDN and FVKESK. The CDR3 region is CASSQDHPSRGEKLFF. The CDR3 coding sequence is TGTGCCAGCAGCCAAGATCACCCCTCGCGCGGGGAAAAACTGTTTTTT.

CDR3 DNA: TGCGCCAGCAGCAAGCCCCCCGGGACAGACTACAATGAGCAGTTCTTC. It is translated as CASSKPPGTDYNEQFF. V and J are TRBV4-1 and TRBJ2-1, with 7 bases aligning to TRBD1. The CDR3 has 16 residues. Germline V gene lookup returns CDR1 MGHRA and CDR2 YSYEKL. With 5 bases clipped from V and 3 bases from J, the junction kept 10 bases outside the gene matches.

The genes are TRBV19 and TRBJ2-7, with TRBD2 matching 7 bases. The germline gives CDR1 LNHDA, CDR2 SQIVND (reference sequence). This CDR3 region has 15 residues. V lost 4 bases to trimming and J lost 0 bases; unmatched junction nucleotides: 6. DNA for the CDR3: TGTGCCAGTAGTAAATCGGGACTACACTCCTACGAGCAGTACTTC. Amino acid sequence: CASSKSGLHSYEQYF.

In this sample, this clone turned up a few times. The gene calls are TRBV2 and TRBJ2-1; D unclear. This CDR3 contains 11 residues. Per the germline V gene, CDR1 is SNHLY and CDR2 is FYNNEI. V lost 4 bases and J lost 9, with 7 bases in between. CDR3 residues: CASSVTSEQFF. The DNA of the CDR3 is TGTGCCAGCAGTGTAACTTCTGAGCAGTTCTTC.

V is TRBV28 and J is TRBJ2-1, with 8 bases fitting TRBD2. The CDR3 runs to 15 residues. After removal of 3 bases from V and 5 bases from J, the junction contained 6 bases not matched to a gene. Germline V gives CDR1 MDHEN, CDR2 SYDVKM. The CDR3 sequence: CASSFSAGGHNEQFF. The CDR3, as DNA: TGTGCCAGCAGTTTTAGTGCGGGGGGACACAATGAGCAGTTCTTC.

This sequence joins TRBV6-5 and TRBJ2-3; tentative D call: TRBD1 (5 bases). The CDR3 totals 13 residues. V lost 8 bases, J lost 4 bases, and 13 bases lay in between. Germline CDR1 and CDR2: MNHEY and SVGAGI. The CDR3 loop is CASGREFADTQYF. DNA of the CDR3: TGTGCCAGCGGCAGGGAATTCGCAGATACGCAGTATTTT.

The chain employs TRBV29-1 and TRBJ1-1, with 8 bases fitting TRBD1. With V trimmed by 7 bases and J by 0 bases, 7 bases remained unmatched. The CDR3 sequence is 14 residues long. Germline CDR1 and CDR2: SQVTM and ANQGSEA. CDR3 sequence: CSAGMTGVNTEAFF. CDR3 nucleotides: TGCAGCGCCGGGATGACAGGGGTGAACACTGAAGCTTTCTTT.

The CDR3 loop is CASSLRTDRYSYEQYF. CDR3 bases: TGTGCCAGCTCACTCCGGACAGATCGCTACTCCTACGAGCAGTACTTC. The rearrangement links TRBV18 to TRBJ2-7; a possible D gene is TRBD1 (6 bases). Trimming removed 4 bases from V and 0 bases from J, with 16 bases in between. CDR1 KGHSH and CDR2 LQKENI come from the germline V gene. This CDR3 has 16 residues.

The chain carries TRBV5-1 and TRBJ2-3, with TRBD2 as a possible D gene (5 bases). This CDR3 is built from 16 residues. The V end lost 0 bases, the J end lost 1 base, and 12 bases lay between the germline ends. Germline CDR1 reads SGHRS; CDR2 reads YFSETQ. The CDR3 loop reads CASSLAPGFGTDTQYF. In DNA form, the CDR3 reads TGCGCCAGCAGCTTGGCCCCGGGATTCGGCACAGATACGCAGTATTTT.

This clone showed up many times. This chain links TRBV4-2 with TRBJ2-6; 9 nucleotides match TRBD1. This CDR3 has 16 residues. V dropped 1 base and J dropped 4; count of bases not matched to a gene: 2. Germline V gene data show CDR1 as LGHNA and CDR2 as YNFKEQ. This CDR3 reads CASSQAGTGGANVLTF. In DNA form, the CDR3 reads TGTGCCAGCAGCCAAGCTGGGACAGGGGGGGCCAACGTCCTGACTTTC.

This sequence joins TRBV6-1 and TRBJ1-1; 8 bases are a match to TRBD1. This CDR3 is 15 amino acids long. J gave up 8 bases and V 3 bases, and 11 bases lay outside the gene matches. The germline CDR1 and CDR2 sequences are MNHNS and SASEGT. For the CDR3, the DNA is TGTGCCAGCAGTGATTTACAGGGGGGCAGAGAAGAAGCTTTCTTT. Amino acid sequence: CASSDLQGGREEAFF.

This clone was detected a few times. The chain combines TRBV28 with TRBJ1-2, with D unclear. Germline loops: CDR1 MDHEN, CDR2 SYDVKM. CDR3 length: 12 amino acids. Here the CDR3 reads CGIGRANYGYTF. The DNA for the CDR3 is TGTGGGATTGGGCGAGCCAACTATGGCTACACCTTC.

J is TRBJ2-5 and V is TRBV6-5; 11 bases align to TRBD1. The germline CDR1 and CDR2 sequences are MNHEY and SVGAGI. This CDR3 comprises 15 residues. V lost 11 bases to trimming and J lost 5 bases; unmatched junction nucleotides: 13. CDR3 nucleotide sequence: TGTGCCGCTAGTCCCAGGACAGGGGGCAGGGAGACCCAGTACTTC. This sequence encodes CAASPRTGGRETQYF.

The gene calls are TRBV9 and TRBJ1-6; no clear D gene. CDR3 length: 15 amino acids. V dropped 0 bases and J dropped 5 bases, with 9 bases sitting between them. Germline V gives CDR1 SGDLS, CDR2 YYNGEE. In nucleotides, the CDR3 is TGTGCCAGCAGCGTAGACGGGAGGGATAATTCACCCCTCCACTTT. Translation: CASSVDGRDNSPLHF.

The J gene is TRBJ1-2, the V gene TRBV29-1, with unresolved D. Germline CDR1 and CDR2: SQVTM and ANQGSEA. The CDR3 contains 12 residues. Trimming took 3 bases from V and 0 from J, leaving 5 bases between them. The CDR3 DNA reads TGCAGCGTTGATCGTGCTAACTATGGCTACACCTTC. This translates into CSVDRANYGYTF.

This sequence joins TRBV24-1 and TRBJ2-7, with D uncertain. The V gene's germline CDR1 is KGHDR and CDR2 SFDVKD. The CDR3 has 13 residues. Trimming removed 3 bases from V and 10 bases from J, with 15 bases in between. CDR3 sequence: CATSDGPAGIQYF. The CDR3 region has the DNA TGTGCCACCAGTGATGGGCCAGCAGGAATACAGTACTTC.

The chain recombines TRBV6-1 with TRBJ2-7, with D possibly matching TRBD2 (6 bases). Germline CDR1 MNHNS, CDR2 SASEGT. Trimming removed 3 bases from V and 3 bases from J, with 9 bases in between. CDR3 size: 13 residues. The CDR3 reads CASSEDGSYEQYF. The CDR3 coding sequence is TGTGCCAGCAGTGAGGACGGGAGCTACGAGCAGTACTTC.

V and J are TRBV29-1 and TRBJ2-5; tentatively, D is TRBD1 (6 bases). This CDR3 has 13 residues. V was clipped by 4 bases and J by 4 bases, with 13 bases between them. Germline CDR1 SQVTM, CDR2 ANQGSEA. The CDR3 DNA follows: TGCAGCGTTGTAGGACAGCCAGGAGAGACCCAGTACTTC. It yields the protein CSVVGQPGETQYF. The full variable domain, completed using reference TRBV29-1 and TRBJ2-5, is SAVISQKPSRDICQRGTSLTIQCQVDSQVTMMFWYRQQPGQSLTLIATANQGSEATYESGFVIDKFPISRPNLTFSTLTVSNMSPEDSSIYLCSVVGQPGETQYFGPGTRLLVL.

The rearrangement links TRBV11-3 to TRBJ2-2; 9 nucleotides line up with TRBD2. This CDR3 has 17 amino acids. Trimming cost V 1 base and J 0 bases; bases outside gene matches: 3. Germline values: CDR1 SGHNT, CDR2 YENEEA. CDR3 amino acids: CASSLATSGPNTGELFF. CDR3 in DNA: TGTGCCAGCAGCTTAGCAACTAGCGGGCCGAACACCGGGGAGCTGTTTTTT.

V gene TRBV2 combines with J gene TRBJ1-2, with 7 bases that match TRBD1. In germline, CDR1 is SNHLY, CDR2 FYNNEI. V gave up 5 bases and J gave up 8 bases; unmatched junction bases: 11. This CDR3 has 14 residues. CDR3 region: CASSPQGTKGGYTF. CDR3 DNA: TGTGCCAGCAGTCCACAGGGGACAAAGGGGGGCTACACCTTC.

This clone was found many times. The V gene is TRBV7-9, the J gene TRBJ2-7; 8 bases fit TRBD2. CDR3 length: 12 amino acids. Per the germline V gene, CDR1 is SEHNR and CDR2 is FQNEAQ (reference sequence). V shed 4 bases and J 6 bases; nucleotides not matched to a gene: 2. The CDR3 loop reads CASSYGGAEQYF. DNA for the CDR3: TGTGCCAGCAGCTACGGGGGGGCCGAGCAGTACTTC.